This T cell receptor (beta chain) derives from a study of breast tumors, draining lymph nodes, adjacent tissues. The study's findings and limits: Findings are consistent with lymph node origin and intratumoral expansion of most tumor T cells. The lymph node origin of tumor T cells was framed as consistent with a hypothesis, not demonstrated. Compared with lymph nodes, tumors were less diverse; compared with nontumor tissue, more.

With 5 bases removed from V and 7 bases from J, the gap between germline ends came to 14 bases. This CDR3 has 14 amino acids. Germline V CDR1 and CDR2: SGHNT, YENEEA. In its sample, this clonotype is medium-sized. Its target is unknown. TCRdb redid the calling of the multiplex PCR reads with MiXCR, one entry per CDR3 protein. Of about 47,000 distinct CDR3 sequences in the sample, approximately 22% are singletons; the top ten hold 8%. J is TRBJ2-2 and V is TRBV11-3, with D perhaps TRBD2 (6 bases). The sample comprised breast tumor tissue. This receptor was obtained from a female donor with breast cancer. Some clones in this sample may be carry-over from other donors' samples. The CDR3 loop reads CASSPRGGNGELFF. The CDR3 nucleotides read TGTGCCAGCAGCCCCCGCGGAGGGAACGGGGAGCTGTTTTTT.